Below, 10 T cell receptor beta chains from the same sample are listed, as sequenced in a study of T cell responses to AZD1222 COVID-19 vaccine. Some clones are missing from TCRdb's copy, which holds only in-frame ones; the method was immunoSEQ multiplex PCR. The sample includes under 200,000 clones, 75% to 95% of them seen just once. The sequences come from peripheral blood, collected on day 0 of AZD1222 vaccination. Receptor source: an adult in good health.

The genes are TRBV5-5 and TRBJ2-3; no definite D call. The V gene's germline CDR1 is SGHKS and CDR2 YYEKEE (reference sequence). With 0 bases removed from V and 10 bases from J, the gap between germline ends came to 6 bases. The CDR3 sequence is 11 residues long. CDR3 nucleotide sequence: TGTGCCAGCAGCTTGGAGTGGGCGCAGTATTTT. This codes for CASSLEWAQYF.

This sequence joins TRBV7-2 and TRBJ2-2, with a tentative D call TRBD2 (6 bases). The CDR3 extends over 17 amino acids. V dropped 1 base and J dropped 4 bases, with 16 bases sitting between them. Per the germline V gene, CDR1 is SGHTA and CDR2 is FQGNSA. In nucleotides, the CDR3 is TGTGCCAGCAGCTTAGAGGCGGGGCCCTACCTCACCGGGGAGCTGTTTTTT. Amino acids: CASSLEAGPYLTGELFF.

The V call is TRBV7-9, the J call TRBJ1-4; D is undetermined. Germline assignment: CDR1 SEHNR and CDR2 FQNEAQ (reference sequence). The CDR3 runs 14 residues. V lost 1 base to trimming and J lost 3 bases, with 6 bases between them. The chain's CDR3 is CASSLGQSNEKLFF. CDR3 sequence (DNA): TGTGCCAGCAGCTTAGGGCAGTCTAATGAAAAACTGTTTTTT.

The rearrangement uses TRBV2 and TRBJ1-1; 7 positions agree with TRBD1. Trimming at V came to 8 bases and at J to 1 base, leaving 4 bases not matched to a gene. This CDR3 has 13 amino acids. Germline lookup yields CDR1 SNHLY and CDR2 FYNNEI. In nucleotides, the CDR3 is TGTGCCAGCCGCGGACAGGCGAACACTGAAGCTTTCTTT. It yields the protein CASRGQANTEAFF.

This chain connects TRBV14 to TRBJ2-7, with TRBD2 matching over 7 bases. The CDR3 is 15 amino acids. Germline V lookup: CDR1 SGHDN, CDR2 FVKESK. V dropped 0 bases and J dropped 3; count of bases not matched to a gene: 5. The CDR3: CASSQDWGGGYEQYF. CDR3 in DNA: TGTGCCAGCAGCCAAGATTGGGGCGGGGGCTACGAGCAGTACTTC.

This chain's CDR3 is CASSVGGRGAGGSPLHF. CDR3 sequence (DNA): TGTGCCAGCAGCGTAGGAGGGAGGGGGGCTGGTGGTTCACCCCTCCACTTT. The chain couples TRBV9 to TRBJ1-6, with D possibly being TRBD1 (6 bases). This CDR3 contains 17 residues. Per germline, CDR1 SGDLS and CDR2 YYNGEE. Trimming left V 0 bases short and J 9 bases short, with 19 bases between.

The rearrangement uses TRBV12-2 and TRBJ2-1; the DNA was not compared with TRBD2, the D call given in the table. TRBV12-2 is a listed pseudogene. The CDR3 covers 20 residues. CDR3 in amino acids: CATAPGGLAGVTGIGNEQFF. The DNA of the CDR3 is TGTGCCACGGCCCCCGGGGGGCTAGCGGGGGTCACCGGTATAGGCAATGAGCAGTTCTTC.

The chain combines TRBV7-8 with TRBJ2-1; 8 bases line up with TRBD2. V lost 5 bases to trimming and J lost 3 bases; unmatched junction nucleotides: 9. Germline assignment: CDR1 SGHVS and CDR2 FQNEAQ. This CDR3 is 16 amino acids long. DNA of the CDR3: TGTGCCAGCAGCCCCAAGCTAGCGGGTTACTACAATGAGCAGTTCTTC. Translated, it gives CASSPKLAGYYNEQFF.

The V call is TRBV28, the J call TRBJ1-2; 7 bases match TRBD1. The CDR3 runs 15 residues. Losses at the gene ends were 6 bases for V and 0 bases for J; bases not matched to a gene: 7. Germline lookup yields CDR1 MDHEN and CDR2 SYDVKM. CDR3 DNA: TGTGCCAGCAGCCCAGGACAGGCGACTAACTATGGCTACACCTTC. It encodes CASSPGQATNYGYTF.

The chain has TRBV5-4 and TRBJ2-1; D may be TRBD1 or TRBD2 (6 bases each). The CDR3 totals 14 residues. CDR1 and CDR2 (germline): SGHNT, YYREEE (reference sequence). V lost 8 bases and J 5 bases, leaving 17 bases between the germline ends. The CDR3 loop reads CARGAGRDHNEQFF. CDR3 nucleotides: TGTGCCAGGGGGGCGGGGAGAGATCACAATGAGCAGTTCTTC.